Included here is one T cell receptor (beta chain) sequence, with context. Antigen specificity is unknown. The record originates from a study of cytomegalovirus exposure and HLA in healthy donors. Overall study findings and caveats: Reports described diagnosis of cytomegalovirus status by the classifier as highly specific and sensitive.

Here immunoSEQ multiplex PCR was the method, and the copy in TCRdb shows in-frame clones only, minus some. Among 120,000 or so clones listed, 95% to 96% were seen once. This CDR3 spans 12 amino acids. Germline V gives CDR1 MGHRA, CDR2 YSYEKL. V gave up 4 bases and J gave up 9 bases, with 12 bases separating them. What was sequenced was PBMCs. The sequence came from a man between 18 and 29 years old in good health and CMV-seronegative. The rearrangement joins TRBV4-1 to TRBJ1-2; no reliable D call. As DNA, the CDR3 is TGCGCCAGCAGCCCACACCCAAAAAGCTACACCTTC. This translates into CASSPHPKSYTF.